This T cell receptor (beta chain) is from a study of cytomegalovirus exposure and HLA in healthy donors (TCRdb year 2017). Background for the entire study: An earlier analysis of some 620 of the donors reported approximately 300 Gb of sequence data and around 120 million unique TCR beta sequences obtained from around 180 million T cells. Roughly 320 gigabases of sequencing data and around 85 million unique TCR sequences made up an early release that covered several hundred HLA-typed donors. Of the roughly 400 genotyped donors, roughly 80% fell in the genetic ancestry cluster associated with self-reported Caucasian donors. The study aimed to test whether signatures of past pathogen exposure could be identified by cataloging public T cell receptors. The T cell repertoires of about 700 subjects were profiled by immunosequencing and related to cytomegalovirus serostatus. Along with the 666-subject first cohort, a separate validation cohort of more than 90 different subjects was used. The study combined high-throughput TCR immunosequencing, statistical association of individual TCRs with disease status, and machine learning to predict cytomegalovirus infection status. To study patterns of TCR occurrence, a later analysis re-analyzed previously published TCR beta repertoires from several hundred donors and added high-resolution HLA genotyping. The later analysis used no new phenotypic data to find candidate immune exposures, relying instead on TCR beta sequences and their occurrence across donors. In an earlier analysis of about 590 of the donors, high-throughput TCR beta sequencing was used to judge whether each TCR beta V gene segment behaved as functional or pseudogenic. Donor age, sex, ethnicity and CMV serostatus were compiled alongside the repertoire data. Genome-wide SNP genotypes for about 60% of the roughly 670 donors were used in a later genetic analysis, which treated that subset as a discovery cohort. All discovery cohort repertoires had been generated using a single sequencing platform. HLA typing included class I and class II loci at four-digit resolution. The number of typed donors differed by locus: about 629-640 for A, B, C, DRB1 and DQB1; about 520 for DQA1; some 590 for DPA1; and some 470 for DPB1. Because of strong linkage in the cohort, five DR-DQ haplotypes were treated as single units for association and clustering. Among over 350 genotyped donors of the cohort, an average of about 240,000 unique TCR beta nucleotide sequences were sequenced per donor, roughly a sixth of them non-productive. Beyond this particular receptor, the publication reports: Only TCR beta chains were sequenced in this cohort, and the absence of alpha or paired-chain data limited detectable features. A later genetic analysis associated a missense DCLRE1C variant with V-gene and J-gene trimming of TCR beta chains, and an independent cohort replicated the association. The authors suggested that the approach could potentially be generalized to other disease states and immunological phenotypes. Most TCR sequences were seen in very few donors, while some public TCRs were found in many individuals. Some IMGT-functional V segments, including TRBV6-2 and TRBV6-3, could not be distinguished by the 87-base-pair reads and were therefore excluded. Sequencing depth was assumed to be roughly uniform across donors in the presence/absence analyses, though that assumption may not hold. In the study, about 150 TCR beta chains were listed as associated with cytomegalovirus. The sequencing pipeline was judged likely to have produced a cluster of highly shared sequence variants as a technical artifact. Most CMV-associated TCR beta chains appeared to be HLA-restricted in a later analysis, and the HLA associations seemed to be driven largely by CMV exposure. Cytomegalovirus status was reported to be diagnosed by the classifier with high specificity and sensitivity in both the original and validation cohorts. When HLA alleles, especially DR and DQ, strongly co-occurred, TCR associations were difficult to assign to individual alleles. Correlated functional status among segregating V segments might reflect linkage disequilibrium, but an unknown experimental factor could not be ruled out. A few of the identified cytomegalovirus-associated TCR beta chains were confirmed in vitro to be specific for cytomegalovirus antigens. HLA typing was unavailable for some donors at each locus, so association tests used only the typed subset. In a later analysis, around 17,000 TCR beta sequences were associated with specific HLA alleles at a false discovery rate of 0.05. A later genetic analysis reported fewer N-insertions in productive TCRs among donors in an Asian-associated ancestry cluster than the roughly 690-donor mean. In an earlier analysis of fewer than 700 of the donors, most TCR beta V segments appeared in productive rearrangements about 87% or about 30% of the time, broadly matching IMGT annotations. The earlier analysis of about 600 of the donors excluded 15 to 20 rarely observed V segments, including chromosome 9 orphons, because counts were too low. In a later analysis, TCR association rates were found to vary across HLA loci, with the most associated TCRs seen for DRB1 alleles and the fewest for HLA-C alleles. CMV serostatus was the only immune exposure information available for the cohort. In a later analysis, HLA-associated TCR beta chains were found to be more clonally expanded and to have lower generation probabilities than equally common non-associated chains. In a later analysis, several top co-occurrence clusters were reported to appear linked to parvovirus B19, influenza, CMV and Epstein-Barr virus. A further reported finding was that TCR beta sequences accurately predicted the HLA-A and HLA-B alleles for most subjects in the first cohort.

The cohort consisted of 600 or so healthy bone marrow donors. Cohort members were all nominally healthy when sampled, although unrecorded immune exposures were likely present. The donor tested CMV seropositive, placing the donor among the 289 seropositive members of the cohort. Every donor gave a peripheral blood sample, and the peripheral blood mononuclear cells from that sample were used for TCR beta sequencing. The Qiagen DNeasy Blood Extraction Kit was used to extract genomic DNA from the blood cell samples. This clone was counted only a few times. This clone's antigen is unknown. No quality values exist for individual bases; no much larger clone is one base distant. The library relied on the immunoSEQ multiplex PCR assay. A mixture of 60 forward primers for TCR Vbeta segments and 13 reverse primers for TCR Jbeta segments was used in the multiplex PCR. The CDR3 region of rearranged TCR beta genes was amplified from genomic DNA by a multiplex PCR assay. Amplified TCR beta libraries were sequenced as 87-base-pair reads on the Illumina HiSeq System. The published analysis was carried out like this. Across the 700 or so repertoires, a later analysis counted approximately 75 million unique TCR beta chains, around 11 million of which were shared by at least two donors. A nearest-neighbor algorithm error-corrected the raw reads and collapsed the reads into unique sequences, merging closely related sequences to remove PCR and sequencing errors. V, D and J gene segments were assigned by aligning CDR3 sequences to IMGT reference sequences. For a sequence to be retained, a match of at least six nucleotides to both a V gene segment and a J gene segment was required. A rearrangement was called productive if the CDR3 had no stop codons and remained in frame with V and J, and every other rearrangement was called non-productive. Following IMGT convention, CDR3 was defined as the stretch from the second conserved V-encoded cysteine up to the conserved J-encoded phenylalanine. The earlier analysis of approximately 590 of the donors excluded any sequence lacking an unambiguous match to a single V gene segment. An earlier analysis of 500 to 600 of the donors classified V segments as functional when productive rearrangements were above 56.7% and as segregating when the standard deviation between donors was above 5%. A statistical classification framework was built to diagnose cytomegalovirus status from the catalog of TCR beta chain sequences. In a later analysis, TCR nucleotide sequences were compared against IMGT/GENE-DB human TR gene sequences so that V and J genes could be assigned. In a later analysis, CDR3 sequences and most-parsimonious VDJ recombination scenarios were assigned using the TCRdist pipeline. In a later analysis, each TCR beta chain was defined by its CDR3 amino acid sequence together with its V-gene family, and reads lacking a unique V-gene family were excluded. In a later analysis, fewer than 650 highly shared, low-generation-probability nucleotide sequences were removed to address suspected cross-contamination and a sequencing artifact. In a later analysis, a clonal expansion index for each public chain was calculated from normalized within-repertoire ranks of inferred template counts. Generation probabilities in a later analysis came from a VDJ recombination model fitted to out-of-frame rearrangements, and those results were checked against IGoR. A later analysis scored TCR-TCR, TCR-HLA and TCR-CMV co-occurrence with hypergeometric tests, applying a repertoire-size bias correction to TCR pairs. False discovery rates were estimated in a later analysis by permuting HLA or CMV assignments 20 times. In a later analysis, co-occurring TCRs were grouped with DBSCAN, and TCRdist sequence similarity was added when clustering was performed within HLA-allele-positive subsets. Repertoires with fewer than 30,000 or more than 120,000 public chains, plus five repertoires with anomalous nucleotide sharing, were excluded from co-occurrence clustering. Sourced from immuneACCESS, this table was stored by TCRdb with only in-frame sequences that have V and J called. A share of the clones is absent; for the studies checked, an unresolved V gene accounts for under half, and the remainder has no known explanation. That table supplies the V and J calls and clone size; D and trimming were determined from the DNA. Within this sample are approximately 150,000 clones, with roughly two thirds of them counted one time only. Under 7% of the sample comes from the top ten.

The germline V gene encodes CDR1 SGDLS and CDR2 YYNGEE. The junction carries 4 bases between V and J, which are trimmed by 0 bases and 0 bases respectively. Spanning cysteine to phenylalanine, the CDR3 consists of 15 amino acids. Of the read, only the CDR3 DNA is kept; its 45 bases are in frame from base 1. The V and J genes are TRBV9 and TRBJ1-6, with no D gene named confidently. The receptor was isolated from a woman aged 18-29 years in good health and CMV-seropositive. Sequencing was performed on PBMCs. The encoded CDR3 is CASSVDGSYNSPLHF. The DNA sequence is given as TGTGCCAGCAGCGTAGACGGCTCCTATAATTCACCCCTCCACTTT.